These T cell receptor beta chains were read from a single sample in a study of OX40 agonist ivuxolimab in advanced cancers. The repertoire was sequenced with immunoSEQ multiplex PCR; TCRdb's copy has only in-frame clones and lacks some. Of approximately 22,000 clones in the sample, 70% to 90% were seen once. The source was CD4+ or CD8+ T cells sorted from blood, collected in a trial of the OX40 agonist ivuxolimab. The receptor source for this set is an adult with an advanced solid tumor such as melanoma, head and neck, liver or kidney cancer. Each CDR3 is given with its conserved first and last residue. The order of the fields is J gene, V gene, CDR3 length, D gene, clone size, CDR3 protein, CDR3 DNA. The D gene is left open where the match is weak. Size values are once, few and many counts, or a class for expanded clones, and some rows have none.

TRBJ1-2	TRBV2	14	TRBD1	.	CAGGQGVGDYGYTF	TGTGCCGGAGGACAGGGCGTCGGGGACTATGGCTACACCTTC
TRBJ2-7	TRBV7-6	15	.	.	CASSLGGRSSYEQYF	TGTGCCAGCAGCTTAGGAGGCAGGAGCTCCTACGAGCAGTACTTC
TRBJ2-1	TRBV11-2	12	.	.	CASSLGYNEQFF	TGTGCCAGCAGCTTAGGGTACAATGAGCAGTTCTTC
TRBJ2-7	TRBV7-9	15	TRBD2	.	CASSFSGTTLYEQYF	TGTGCCAGCAGCTTCTCCGGGACTACCCTCTACGAGCAGTACTTC
TRBJ2-7	TRBV13	16	TRBD1	.	CASSLRSGTGAPEQYF	TGTGCCAGCAGCTTAAGGTCCGGGACAGGGGCACCCGAGCAGTACTTC
TRBJ1-5	TRBV27	14	.	few	CASSSPGYNQPQHF	TGTGCCAGCAGTTCCCCCGGGTACAATCAGCCCCAGCATTTT
TRBJ1-2	TRBV7-9	13	.	.	CASSSTGNYGYTF	TGTGCCAGCAGCTCAACAGGGAACTATGGCTACACCTTC
TRBJ2-1	TRBV6-1	14	TRBD2	.	CASRRAGESDEQFF	TGTGCCAGCCGCCGAGCGGGAGAGAGTGATGAGCAGTTCTTC
TRBJ2-1	TRBV4-3	16	TRBD2	.	CASSQVASGMSNEQFF	TGCGCCAGCAGCCAAGTGGCTAGCGGGATGAGTAATGAGCAGTTCTTC
TRBJ2-7	TRBV15	15	.	.	CATSRDTGRAYEQYF	TGTGCCACCAGCAGAGACACCGGACGGGCCTACGAGCAGTACTTC
TRBJ2-7	TRBV7-9	13	.	.	CASSQAETAQQYF	TGTGCCAGCAGCCAAGCCGAGACAGCACAGCAGTACTTC
TRBJ2-1	TRBV19	16	TRBD2	medium-sized	CASSIAGLAGVYEQFF	TGTGCCAGTAGTATAGCAGGACTAGCGGGAGTATATGAGCAGTTCTTC
TRBJ2-1	TRBV7-9	15	.	.	CASSLDGASYNEQFF	TGTGCCAGCAGCTTAGACGGGGCCTCCTACAATGAGCAGTTCTTC
TRBJ2-2	TRBV5-1	15	TRBD2	.	CASSDTPGLARELFF	TGCGCCAGCAGCGACACCCCGGGACTAGCTCGGGAGCTGTTTTTT
TRBJ2-2	TRBV4-1	14	TRBD1	.	CASSHLQGTGELFF	TGCGCCAGCAGCCATTTACAGGGGACCGGGGAGCTGTTTTTT
TRBJ2-1	TRBV20-1	11	.	.	CSARSYNEQFF	TGCAGTGCTAGATCTTACAATGAGCAGTTCTTC
TRBJ2-1	TRBV9	17	TRBD2	.	CASSVEWLAGGNNEQFF	TGTGCCAGCAGCGTAGAATGGCTAGCGGGAGGGAACAATGAGCAGTTCTTC
TRBJ1-5	TRBV27	17	TRBD1	once	CASSLLSTGLSNQPQHF	TGTGCCAGCAGTTTGCTATCGACAGGGCTTAGCAATCAGCCCCAGCATTTT
TRBJ1-3	TRBV10-2	15	.	.	CASSENGGSGNTIYF	TGCGCCAGCAGTGAGAATGGGGGCTCTGGAAACACCATATATTTT
TRBJ2-7	TRBV19	16	.	.	CASSTRGGSNSYEQYF	TGTGCCAGTAGTACCCGGGGCGGATCAAACTCCTACGAGCAGTACTTC
TRBJ2-3	TRBV27	15	.	.	CASSFMLASTDTQYF	TGTGCCAGCAGTTTTATGCTAGCTAGCACAGATACGCAGTATTTT
TRBJ2-7	TRBV27	13	.	once	CASGGLSVYEQYF	TGTGCCAGCGGAGGACTCAGCGTCTACGAGCAGTACTTC
TRBJ2-1	TRBV10-1	15	TRBD2	once	CASSGTSFSDNEQFF	TGCGCCAGCAGTGGGACTAGCTTCTCCGACAATGAGCAGTTCTTC
TRBJ1-1	TRBV2	15	TRBD1	.	CASSEKTGMNTEAFF	TGTGCCAGCAGTGAAAAGACAGGGATGAACACTGAAGCTTTCTTT
TRBJ1-6	TRBV4-3	13	.	.	CASSQGPDSPLHF	TGCGCCAGCAGCCAAGGACCGGATTCACCCCTCCACTTT
TRBJ2-1	TRBV6-4	15	.	.	CASSEGVSSYNEQFF	TGTGCCAGCAGTGAAGGAGTTAGCTCCTACAATGAGCAGTTCTTC
TRBJ2-1	TRBV19	15	.	.	CASSLTGAGYNEQFF	TGTGCCAGTAGTCTCACCGGGGCGGGCTACAATGAGCAGTTCTTC
TRBJ1-4	TRBV6-5	15	TRBD1	.	CASSYTGTGDEKLFF	TGTGCCAGCAGTTATACCGGGACAGGGGATGAAAAACTGTTTTTT
TRBJ1-5	TRBV4-1	15	TRBD1	.	CASSRGQGAGQPQHF	TGCGCCAGCAGCCGAGGACAGGGGGCTGGGCAGCCCCAGCATTTT
TRBJ2-5	TRBV5-5	13	TRBD1	.	CASSWGQDETQYF	TGTGCCAGCAGCTGGGGACAGGATGAGACCCAGTACTTC
TRBJ2-7	TRBV5-1	12	.	.	CASWLETGEQYF	TGCGCCAGCTGGCTCGAGACGGGGGAGCAGTACTTC
TRBJ2-1	TRBV11-3	17	.	.	CASSSHLQGQGSNEQFF	TGTGCCAGCAGCTCTCACCTACAGGGTCAAGGAAGCAATGAGCAGTTCTTC
TRBJ2-1	TRBV6-5	15	.	few	CASSYLRDSYNEQFF	TGTGCCAGCAGTTACCTGAGGGACTCCTACAATGAGCAGTTCTTC
TRBJ1-2	TRBV4-1	14	TRBD1	.	CASSHAGTGGYGTF	TGCGCCAGCAGCCACGCTGGGACAGGGGGTTATGGCACCTTC
TRBJ2-7	TRBV7-9	11	.	.	CASSLGVEQYF	TGTGCCAGCAGCTTAGGAGTCGAGCAGTACTTC
TRBJ2-7	TRBV11-3	16	TRBD2	large	CASSLRLAGVQDEQYF	TGTGCCAGCAGCCTCCGTTTAGCGGGAGTTCAGGACGAGCAGTACTTC
TRBJ2-1	TRBV7-8	16	.	few	CASSAGTGSSYNEQFF	TGTGCCAGCAGCGCAGGGACGGGTAGCTCCTACAATGAGCAGTTCTTC